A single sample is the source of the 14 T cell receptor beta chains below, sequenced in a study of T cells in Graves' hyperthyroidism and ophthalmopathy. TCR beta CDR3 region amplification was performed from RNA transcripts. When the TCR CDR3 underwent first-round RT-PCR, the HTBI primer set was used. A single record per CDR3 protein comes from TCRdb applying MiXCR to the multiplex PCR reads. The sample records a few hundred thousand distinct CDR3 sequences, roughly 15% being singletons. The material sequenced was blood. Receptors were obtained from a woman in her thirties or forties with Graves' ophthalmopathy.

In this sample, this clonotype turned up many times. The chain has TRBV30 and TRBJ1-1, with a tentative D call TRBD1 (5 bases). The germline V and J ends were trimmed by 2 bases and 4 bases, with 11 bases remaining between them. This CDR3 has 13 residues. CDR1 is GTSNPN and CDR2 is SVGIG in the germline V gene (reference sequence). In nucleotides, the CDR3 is TGTGCCTGGAGTAGGGGAGGGGTCACTGAAGCTTTCTTT. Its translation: CAWSRGGVTEAFF.

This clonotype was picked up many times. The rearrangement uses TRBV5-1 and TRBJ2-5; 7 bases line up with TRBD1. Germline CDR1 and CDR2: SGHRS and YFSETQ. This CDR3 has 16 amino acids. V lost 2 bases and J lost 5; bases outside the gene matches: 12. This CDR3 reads CASSLARQGRLETQYF. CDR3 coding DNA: TGCGCCAGCAGCTTAGCCAGACAGGGAAGATTGGAGACCCAGTACTTC.

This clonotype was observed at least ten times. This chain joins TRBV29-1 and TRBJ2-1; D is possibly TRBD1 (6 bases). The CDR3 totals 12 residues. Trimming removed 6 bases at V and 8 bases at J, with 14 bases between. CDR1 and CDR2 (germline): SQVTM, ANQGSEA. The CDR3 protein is CSVGAVGDEQFF. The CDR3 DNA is TGCAGCGTGGGGGCCGTGGGGGATGAGCAGTTCTTC.

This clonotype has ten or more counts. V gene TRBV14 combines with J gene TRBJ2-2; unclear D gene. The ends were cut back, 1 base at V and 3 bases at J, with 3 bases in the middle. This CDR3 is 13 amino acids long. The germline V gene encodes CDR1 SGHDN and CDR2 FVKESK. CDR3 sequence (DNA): TGTGCCAGCAGCCAAGTTGACACCGGGGAGCTGTTTTTT. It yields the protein CASSQVDTGELFF.

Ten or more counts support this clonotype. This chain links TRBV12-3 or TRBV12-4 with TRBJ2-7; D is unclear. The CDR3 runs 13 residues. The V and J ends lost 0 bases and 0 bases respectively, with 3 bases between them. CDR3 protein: CASSLATSYEQYF. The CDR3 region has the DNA TGTGCCAGCAGTTTAGCGACCTCCTACGAGCAGTACTTC.

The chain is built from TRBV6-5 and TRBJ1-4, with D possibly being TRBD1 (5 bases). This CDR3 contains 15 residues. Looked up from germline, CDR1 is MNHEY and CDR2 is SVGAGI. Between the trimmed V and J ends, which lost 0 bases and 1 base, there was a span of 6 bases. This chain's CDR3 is CASSYSQGTNEKLFF. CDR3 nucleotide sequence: TGTGCCAGCAGTTACTCCCAGGGAACTAATGAAAAACTGTTTTTT.

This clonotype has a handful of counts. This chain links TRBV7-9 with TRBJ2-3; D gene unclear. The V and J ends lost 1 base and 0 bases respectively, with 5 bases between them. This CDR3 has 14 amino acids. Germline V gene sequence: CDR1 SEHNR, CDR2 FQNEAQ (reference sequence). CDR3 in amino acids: CASSLDFSTDTQYF. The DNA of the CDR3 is TGTGCCAGCAGCTTAGACTTTAGCACAGATACGCAGTATTTT. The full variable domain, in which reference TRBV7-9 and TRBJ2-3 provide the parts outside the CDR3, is DTGVSQNPRHKITKRGQNVTFRCDPISEHNRLYWYRQTLGQGPEFLTYFQNEAQLEKSRLLSDRFSAERPKGSFSTLEIQRTEQGDSAMYLCASSLDFSTDTQYFGPGTRLTVL.

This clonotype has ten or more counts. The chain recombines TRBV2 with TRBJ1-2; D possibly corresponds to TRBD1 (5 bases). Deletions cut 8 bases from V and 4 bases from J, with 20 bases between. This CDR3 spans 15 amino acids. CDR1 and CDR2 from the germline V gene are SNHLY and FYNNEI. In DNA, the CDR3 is TGTGCCAGCCCGGTGAGTGTAGTCCAGGGCTATGGCTACACCTTC. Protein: CASPVSVVQGYGYTF.

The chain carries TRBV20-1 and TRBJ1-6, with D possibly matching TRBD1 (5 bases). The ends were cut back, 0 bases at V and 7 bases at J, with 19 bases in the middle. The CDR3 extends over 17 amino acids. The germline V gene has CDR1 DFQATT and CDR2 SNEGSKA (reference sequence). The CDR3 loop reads CSAREMAQGSLNSPLHF. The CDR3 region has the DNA TGCAGTGCTAGAGAAATGGCGCAGGGAAGTTTGAATTCACCCCTCCACTTT.

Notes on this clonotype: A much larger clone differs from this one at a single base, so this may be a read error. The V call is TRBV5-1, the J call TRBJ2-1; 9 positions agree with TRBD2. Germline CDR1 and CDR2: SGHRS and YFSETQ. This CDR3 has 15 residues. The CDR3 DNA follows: TGCGCCAGCGGCTTATTCACTAGCGGGCAGAATGAGCAGTTCTTC. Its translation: CASGLFTSGQNEQFF.

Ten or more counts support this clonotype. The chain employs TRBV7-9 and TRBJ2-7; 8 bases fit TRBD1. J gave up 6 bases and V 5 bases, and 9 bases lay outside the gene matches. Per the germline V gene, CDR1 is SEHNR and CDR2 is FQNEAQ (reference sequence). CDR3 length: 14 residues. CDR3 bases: TGTGCCAGCAGCCTAGTCGCGGGACAGGCCGAGCAGTACTTC. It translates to CASSLVAGQAEQYF.

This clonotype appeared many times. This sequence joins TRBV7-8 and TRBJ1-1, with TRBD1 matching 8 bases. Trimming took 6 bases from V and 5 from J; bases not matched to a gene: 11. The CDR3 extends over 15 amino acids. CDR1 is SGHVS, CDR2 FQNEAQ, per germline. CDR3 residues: CASRPSGGAGTEAFF. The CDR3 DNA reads TGTGCCAGCAGGCCTTCAGGGGGCGCCGGGACTGAAGCTTTCTTT.

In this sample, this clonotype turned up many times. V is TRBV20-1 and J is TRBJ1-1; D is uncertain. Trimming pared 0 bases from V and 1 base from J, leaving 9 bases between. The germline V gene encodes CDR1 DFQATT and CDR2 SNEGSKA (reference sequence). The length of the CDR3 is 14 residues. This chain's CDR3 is CSARDRLKNTEAFF. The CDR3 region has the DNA TGCAGTGCTAGAGATCGTCTAAAGAACACTGAAGCTTTCTTT.

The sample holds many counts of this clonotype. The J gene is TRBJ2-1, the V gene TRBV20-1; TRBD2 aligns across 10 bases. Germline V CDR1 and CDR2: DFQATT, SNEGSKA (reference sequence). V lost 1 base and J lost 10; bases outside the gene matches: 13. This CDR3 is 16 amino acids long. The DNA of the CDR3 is TGCAGTGCTAGAGGGAAGCGGGGGGGACTGTCATGGGAGCAGTTCTTC. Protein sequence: CSARGKRGGLSWEQFF.